The 8 T cell receptor beta chains reported below all come from one sample, sequenced in a study of sequential checkpoint blockade in melanoma. The sample's treatment: randomized to nivolumab then ipilimumab (arm A) or the reverse (arm B). Repertoires were generated with immunoSEQ multiplex PCR, while TCRdb's copy carries only in-frame clones and drops some. The sample includes around 730 clones, less than 25% seen only once; the top ten take approximately 18%. Sequencing used tumor tissue (inferred from file names), obtained from a patient given nivolumab and ipilimumab in sequence. These receptor sequences come from a human donor with melanoma.

CDR3 in amino acids: CASFADGGNEQFF. CDR3 DNA sequence: TGTGCCAGCTTTGCGGACGGTGGCAATGAGCAGTTCTTC. The genes are TRBV6-8 and TRBJ2-1, with unresolved D. Germline loops: CDR1 MNHGY, CDR2 SAAAGT. The CDR3 totals 13 residues. Deletions cut 8 bases from V and 6 bases from J, with 14 bases between.

The chain combines TRBV28 with TRBJ1-2, with 7 bases lining up with TRBD1. CDR1 and CDR2 (germline): MDHEN, SYDVKM. V gave up 5 bases and J gave up 10 bases; unmatched junction bases: 7. The CDR3 has 12 residues. The CDR3 DNA is TGTGCCAGCAGTCAGACAGGGTTGGCCTACACCTTC. Translating gives CASSQTGLAYTF.

This clone is labeled as medium-sized. The chain employs TRBV11-3 and TRBJ2-7; TRBD2 is a possible D gene (5 bases). Germline V gives CDR1 SGHNT, CDR2 YENEEA. This CDR3 spans 14 amino acids. With 5 bases removed from V and 2 bases from J, the gap between germline ends came to 13 bases. CDR3 protein: CASSPFPGTYEQYF. The CDR3 nucleotides are TGTGCCAGCAGCCCCTTCCCGGGAACCTACGAGCAGTACTTC.

This clone turned up a few times. The gene calls are TRBV10-3 and TRBJ2-3; either TRBD1 or TRBD2 may fit D (5 bases each). The V gene lost 3 bases and the J gene lost 6 bases, with 16 bases spanning the gap. There are 15 residues in the CDR3. The germline V gene encodes CDR1 ENHRY and CDR2 SYGVKD. CDR3 nucleotides: TGTGCCATCAGTGAACCCGGGGCGCTCAGGGATACGCAGTATTTT. Its protein is CAISEPGALRDTQYF.

Only a few counts were recorded for this clone. The genes are TRBV23-1 and TRBJ1-1, with 9 bases identical to TRBD1. Being an ORF, TRBV23-1 has a function that is uncertain. Trimming removed 6 bases from V and 6 bases from J; junction bases left unmatched: 5. This CDR3 contains 13 residues. CDR3 sequence: CASSLRDRAEAFF. The CDR3 DNA reads as TGCGCCAGCAGCCTTCGGGACAGGGCTGAAGCTTTCTTT.

This rearrangement joins TRBV16 to TRBJ2-2; D may be TRBD1 or TRBD2 (5 bases each). Trimming shortened V by 3 bases and J by 7 bases, and 15 bases separated the two germline ends. The CDR3 contains 15 residues. Germline CDR1 is KGHSY and CDR2 is FQNENV. The CDR3 is CASSQQGSGDGELFF. The CDR3, as DNA: TGTGCCAGCAGCCAGCAGGGATCCGGGGACGGGGAGCTGTTTTTT.

V gene TRBV4-1 combines with J gene TRBJ2-3, with D unresolved. The CDR3 loop spans 16 amino acids. Between the trimmed V and J ends, which lost 1 base and 2 bases, there was a span of 13 bases. Per the germline V gene, CDR1 is MGHRA and CDR2 is YSYEKL. CDR3: CASSQVNTATTDTQYF. The DNA for the CDR3 is TGCGCCAGCAGCCAAGTTAATACGGCTACCACAGATACGCAGTATTTT.

This clone was found a few times. This chain links TRBV28 with TRBJ1-2, with D unresolved. The CDR3 has 12 residues. V lost 3 bases to trimming and J lost 5 bases, with 7 bases between them. Germline CDR1 reads MDHEN; CDR2 reads SYDVKM. Written as DNA, the CDR3 is TGTGCCAGCAGTTTTGGCCAGTATGGCTACACCTTC. As protein: CASSFGQYGYTF.